This T cell receptor (beta chain) was obtained from a study of T cell changes during pregnancy in multiple sclerosis. Germline V gene data show CDR1 as MNHEY and CDR2 as SVGAGI. The CDR3 extends over 14 amino acids. V was clipped by 2 bases and J by 1 base, with 9 bases between them. TCRdb keeps only in-frame clones here, not all; method: immunoSEQ multiplex PCR. The table records 45,000 to 60,000 clones, about 92% of them present only once. This receptor was taken from a female donor with multiple sclerosis, enrolled in a pregnancy study. The rearrangement links TRBV6-5 to TRBJ2-7; tentative D call: TRBD2 (5 bases). Sequencing used CD8+ T cells from peripheral blood mononuclear cells, obtained before pregnancy. This CDR3 reads CASSYEGGSYEQYF. As DNA, the CDR3 is TGTGCCAGCAGTTACGAGGGCGGATCCTACGAGCAGTACTTC.